What follows describes a single TCR beta chain. Its antigen is not yet known. The sample holds no much larger clone one base away, and base qualities are not on file. Patients with autoimmune disease history or receiving systemic immunosuppression were excluded from the trial. In every dose cohort, peripheral blood was drawn for TCR sequencing at baseline, cycle 4 day 1, and cycle 7 day 1. The samples were taken from a phase I, first-in-human, multicenter, open-label dose-escalation trial of ivuxolimab. Adults with locally advanced or metastatic head and neck squamous cell, hepatocellular, melanoma or renal cell carcinoma were enrolled in the trial. Before TCR sequencing, CD4+ and CD8+ T cells were separately sorted from peripheral blood. The entry originates in a study of OX40 agonist ivuxolimab in advanced cancers. About the full investigation: Ivuxolimab, which targeted the costimulatory receptor OX40 (CD134), was an agonistic, fully human IgG2 monoclonal antibody. Intravenous ivuxolimab was administered to patients every 2 weeks at six dose levels: 0.01, 0.1, 0.3, 1.5, 3 and 10 mg/kg. Among the roughly 52 dose-escalation patients, around 19 had hepatocellular carcinoma, about 15 melanoma, 9 renal cell carcinoma and 9 head and neck cancer. The dose-escalation cohort was roughly 80% male with a mean age of approximately 60 years, ranging from roughly 23 to 90. Patients were allowed to have had prior anti-PD-1, anti-PD-L1 or anti-CTLA-4 therapy, and more than 30% of the dose-escalation patients had previously received checkpoint inhibitors. Partial responses occurred in three dose-escalation patients, of whom one had hepatocellular carcinoma and two had cutaneous melanoma. Peripheral TCRbeta sequencing aimed to test whether ivuxolimab altered TCR sequence diversity and caused clonal T-cell expansion. The paper covers the monotherapy dose-escalation part of the phase I ivuxolimab trial, which included N of about 56 patients.

For sequencing of the TCRbeta CDR3 region, genomic DNA was extracted from the sorted cells. TCRbeta CDR3 regions were sequenced using the immunoSEQ Assay. TCRdb provides this immuneACCESS table in a form limited to in-frame rearrangements. Some clones are lacking; in checked studies, under half of them reflect an unresolved V gene, and why the rest are absent is not known. The table for this sample lists about 23,000 clones; more than 65% of them were counted only once. The ten biggest clones cover approximately 17% of the sample. Paper-wide results and their limitations: Low levels of normalized T-cell clonal expansion were also seen in some patients who did not respond. Clonal expansion of both CD4+ and CD8+ blood T cells was observed from baseline to week 6 at doses 0.1 to 3.0 mg/kg. On average, CD8+ T cells showed more expanded clones than CD4+ T cells after ivuxolimab. The antigen specificity of the clonally expanded peripheral T cells was not determined. In the 0.1-3.0 mg/kg groups, partial responders were among the patients with the lowest normalized peripheral clonal expansion, particularly in CD8+ T cells.

CDR1 and CDR2, looked up from the germline V gene, are MNHNS and SASEGT. V is pared back by 3 bases and J by 4 bases, with 14 bases lying between the germline termini. The CDR3 spans 15 residues, from the cysteine through the phenylalanine. CDR3 DNA is the only sequence kept; it has 45 bases, read in frame from the first base. This sequence was found in an adult with an advanced solid tumor such as melanoma, head and neck, liver or kidney cancer. The material was CD4+ or CD8+ T cells sorted from blood, obtained in a trial of the OX40 agonist ivuxolimab. The sequence is built from TRBV6-1 and TRBJ2-3, with a weak D call of TRBD1 (5 bases match). The nucleotide sequence reads TGTGCCAGCAGTGACCGATCAGGGTTCCCAGATACGCAGTATTTT. Translated, this is CASSDRSGFPDTQYF.